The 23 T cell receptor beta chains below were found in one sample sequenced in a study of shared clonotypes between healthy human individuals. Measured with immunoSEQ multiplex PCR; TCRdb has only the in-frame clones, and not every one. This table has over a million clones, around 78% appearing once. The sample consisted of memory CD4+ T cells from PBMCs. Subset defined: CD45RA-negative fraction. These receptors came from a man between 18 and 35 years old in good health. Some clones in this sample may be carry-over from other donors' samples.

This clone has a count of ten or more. For the CDR3, the DNA is TGTGCCATCAGTGAGTTGAACACCGGGGAGCTGTTTTTT. Protein product: CAISELNTGELFF. The J gene is TRBJ2-2, the V gene TRBV10-3; no clear D gene. With 1 base removed from V and 1 base from J, the gap between germline ends came to 1 base. The CDR3 has 13 residues. Germline assignment: CDR1 ENHRY and CDR2 SYGVKD.

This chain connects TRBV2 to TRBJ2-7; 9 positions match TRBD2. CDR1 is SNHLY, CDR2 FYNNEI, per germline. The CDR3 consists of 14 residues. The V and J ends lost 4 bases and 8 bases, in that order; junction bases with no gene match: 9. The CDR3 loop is CASSAGGRASQQYF. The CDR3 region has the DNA TGTGCCAGCAGTGCGGGCGGGAGGGCCTCCCAGCAGTACTTC.

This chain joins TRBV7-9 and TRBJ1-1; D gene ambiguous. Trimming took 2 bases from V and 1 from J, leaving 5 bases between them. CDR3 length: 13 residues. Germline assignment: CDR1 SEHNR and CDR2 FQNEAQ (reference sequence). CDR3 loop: CASSLLRNTEAFF. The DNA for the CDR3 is TGTGCCAGCAGCTTACTTCGGAACACTGAAGCTTTCTTT.

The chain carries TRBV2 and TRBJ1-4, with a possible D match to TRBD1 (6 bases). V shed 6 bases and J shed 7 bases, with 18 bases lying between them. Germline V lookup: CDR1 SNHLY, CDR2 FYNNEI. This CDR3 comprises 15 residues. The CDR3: CASSKQTRGGEKLFF. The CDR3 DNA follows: TGTGCCAGCAGCAAACAGACCCGAGGGGGTGAAAAACTGTTTTTT.

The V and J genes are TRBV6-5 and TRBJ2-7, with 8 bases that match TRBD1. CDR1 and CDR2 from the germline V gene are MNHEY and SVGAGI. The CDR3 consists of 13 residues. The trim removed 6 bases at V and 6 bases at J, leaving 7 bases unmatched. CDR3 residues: CASRSSGGFEQYF. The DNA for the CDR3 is TGTGCCAGCAGGTCTTCAGGGGGCTTCGAGCAGTACTTC.

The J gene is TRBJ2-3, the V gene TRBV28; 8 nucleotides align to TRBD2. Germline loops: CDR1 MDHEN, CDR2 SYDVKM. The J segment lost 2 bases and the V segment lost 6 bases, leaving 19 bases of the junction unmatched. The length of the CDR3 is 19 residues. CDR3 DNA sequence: TGTGCCAGCAGCGCCGTCCGGGGGGGGGAGCGCCCTGACACAGATACGCAGTATTTT. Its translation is CASSAVRGGERPDTDTQYF.

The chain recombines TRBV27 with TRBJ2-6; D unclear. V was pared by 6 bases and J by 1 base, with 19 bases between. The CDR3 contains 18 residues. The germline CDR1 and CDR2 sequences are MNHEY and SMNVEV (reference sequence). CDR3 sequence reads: CASRHRTYPFSGANVLTF. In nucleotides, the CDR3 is TGTGCCAGCAGACATAGGACGTACCCGTTTTCTGGGGCCAACGTCCTGACTTTC.

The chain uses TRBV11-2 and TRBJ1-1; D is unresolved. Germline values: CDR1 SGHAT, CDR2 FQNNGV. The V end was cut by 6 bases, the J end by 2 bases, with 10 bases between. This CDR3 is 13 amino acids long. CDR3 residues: CASSRGPNTEAFF. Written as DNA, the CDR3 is TGTGCCAGCAGTCGTGGTCCCAACACTGAAGCTTTCTTT.

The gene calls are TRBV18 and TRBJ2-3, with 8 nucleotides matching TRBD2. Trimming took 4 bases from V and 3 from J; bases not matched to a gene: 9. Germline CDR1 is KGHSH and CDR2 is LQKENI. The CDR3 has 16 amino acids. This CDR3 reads CASSLSGTSRTDTQYF. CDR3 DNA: TGTGCCAGCTCACTTAGCGGGACCTCCAGGACAGATACGCAGTATTTT.

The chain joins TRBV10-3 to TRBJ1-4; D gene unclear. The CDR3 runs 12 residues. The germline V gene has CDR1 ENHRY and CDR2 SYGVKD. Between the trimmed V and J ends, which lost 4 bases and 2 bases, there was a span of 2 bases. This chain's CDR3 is CAISGTNEKLFF. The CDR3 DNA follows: TGTGCCATCAGTGGGACTAATGAAAAACTGTTTTTT.

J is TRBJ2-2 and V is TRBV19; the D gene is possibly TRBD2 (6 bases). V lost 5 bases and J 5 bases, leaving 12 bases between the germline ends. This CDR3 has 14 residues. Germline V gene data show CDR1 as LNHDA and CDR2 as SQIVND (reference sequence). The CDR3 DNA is TGTGCCAGTAGTGAGGGAGGAATTACCGGGGAGCTGTTTTTT. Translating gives CASSEGGITGELFF.

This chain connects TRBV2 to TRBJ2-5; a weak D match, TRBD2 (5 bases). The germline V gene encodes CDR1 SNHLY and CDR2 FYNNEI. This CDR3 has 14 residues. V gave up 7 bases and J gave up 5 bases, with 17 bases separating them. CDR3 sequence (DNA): TGTGCCAGCAACGGACGAGGGTCTAGGGAGACCCAGTACTTC. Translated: CASNGRGSRETQYF.

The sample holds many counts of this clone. This CDR3 reads CASSLALGQGSEQYF. The CDR3 DNA reads as TGTGCCAGCAGTTTGGCCCTGGGACAGGGCAGCGAGCAGTACTTC. The chain recombines TRBV28 with TRBJ2-7, with 9 bases that match TRBD1. V gave up 3 bases and J gave up 6 bases; unmatched junction bases: 9. This CDR3 is built from 15 residues. The germline gives CDR1 MDHEN, CDR2 SYDVKM.

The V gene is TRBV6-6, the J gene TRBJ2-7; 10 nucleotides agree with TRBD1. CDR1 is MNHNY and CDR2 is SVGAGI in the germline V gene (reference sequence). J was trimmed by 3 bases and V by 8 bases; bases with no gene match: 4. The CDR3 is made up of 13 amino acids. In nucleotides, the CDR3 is TGTGCCAGCCAACGGGACAGGGGCTACGAGCAGTACTTC. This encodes CASQRDRGYEQYF.

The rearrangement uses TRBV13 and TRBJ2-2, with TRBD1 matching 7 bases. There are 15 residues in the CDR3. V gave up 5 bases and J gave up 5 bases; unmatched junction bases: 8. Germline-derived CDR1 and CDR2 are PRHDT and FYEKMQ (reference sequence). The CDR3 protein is CASSPDRVGTGELFF. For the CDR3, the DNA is TGTGCCAGCAGCCCCGACAGGGTAGGGACCGGGGAGCTGTTTTTT.

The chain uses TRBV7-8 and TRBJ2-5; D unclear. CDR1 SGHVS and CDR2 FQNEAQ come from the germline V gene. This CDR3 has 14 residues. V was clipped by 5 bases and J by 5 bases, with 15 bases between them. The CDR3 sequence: CASSRVFLGETQYF. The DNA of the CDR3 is TGTGCCAGCAGCCGGGTCTTCTTGGGGGAGACCCAGTACTTC.

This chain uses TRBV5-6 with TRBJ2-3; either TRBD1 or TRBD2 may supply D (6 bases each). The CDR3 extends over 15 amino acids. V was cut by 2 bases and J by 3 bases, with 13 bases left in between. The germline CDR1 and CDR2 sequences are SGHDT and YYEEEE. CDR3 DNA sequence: TGTGCCAGCAGCTTCACGGGGGCAGGGACAGATACGCAGTATTTT. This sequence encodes CASSFTGAGTDTQYF.

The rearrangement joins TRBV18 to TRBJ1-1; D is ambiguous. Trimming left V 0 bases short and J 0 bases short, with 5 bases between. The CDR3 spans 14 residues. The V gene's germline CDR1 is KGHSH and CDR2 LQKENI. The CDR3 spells CASSPPGMNTEAFF. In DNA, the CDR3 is TGTGCCAGCTCACCACCAGGTATGAACACTGAAGCTTTCTTT.

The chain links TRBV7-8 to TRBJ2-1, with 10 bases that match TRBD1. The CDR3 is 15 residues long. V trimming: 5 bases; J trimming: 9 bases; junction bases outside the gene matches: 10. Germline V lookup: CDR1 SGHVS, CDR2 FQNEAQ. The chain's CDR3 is CASSLRDRGLGEQFF. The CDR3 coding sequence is TGTGCCAGCAGCCTCCGGGACAGGGGATTGGGTGAGCAGTTCTTC.

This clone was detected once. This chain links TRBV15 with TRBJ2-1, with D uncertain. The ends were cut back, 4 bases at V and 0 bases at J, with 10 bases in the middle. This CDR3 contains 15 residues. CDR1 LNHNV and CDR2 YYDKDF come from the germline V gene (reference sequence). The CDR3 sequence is CATSTDGHSYNEQFF. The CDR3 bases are TGTGCCACCAGCACGGACGGGCACTCCTACAATGAGCAGTTCTTC.

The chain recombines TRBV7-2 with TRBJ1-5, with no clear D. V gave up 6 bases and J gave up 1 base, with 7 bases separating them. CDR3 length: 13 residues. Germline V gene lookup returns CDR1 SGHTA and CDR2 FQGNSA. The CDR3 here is CASRQQSNQPQHF. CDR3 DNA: TGTGCCAGCAGACAACAGAGCAATCAGCCCCAGCATTTT.

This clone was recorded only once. The CDR3 sequence is CASSYEPNEQFF. CDR3 DNA: TGTGCCAGCAGCTACGAGCCCAATGAGCAGTTCTTC. The chain links TRBV6-6 to TRBJ2-1, with D unclear. Trimming left V 6 bases short and J 6 bases short, with 9 bases between. Germline CDR1 MNHNY, CDR2 SVGAGI (reference sequence). This CDR3 region has 12 residues.

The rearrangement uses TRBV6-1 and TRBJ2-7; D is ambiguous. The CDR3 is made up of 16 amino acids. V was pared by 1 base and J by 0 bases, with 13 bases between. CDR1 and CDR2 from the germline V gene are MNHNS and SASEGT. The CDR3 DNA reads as TGTGCCAGCAGTGAAGATGGCGTAACACACTCCTACGAGCAGTACTTC. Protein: CASSEDGVTHSYEQYF.